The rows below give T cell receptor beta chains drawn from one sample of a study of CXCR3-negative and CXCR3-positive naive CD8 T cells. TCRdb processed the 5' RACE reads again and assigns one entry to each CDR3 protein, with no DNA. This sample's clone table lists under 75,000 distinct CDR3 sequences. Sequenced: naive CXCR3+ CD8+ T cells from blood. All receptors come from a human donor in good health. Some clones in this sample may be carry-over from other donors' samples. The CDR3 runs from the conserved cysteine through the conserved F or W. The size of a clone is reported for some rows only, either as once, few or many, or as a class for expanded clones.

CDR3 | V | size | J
CASSVPGQGDYGYTF | TRBV7-7 | medium-sized | TRBJ1-2
CASSSGQGALPEAFF | TRBV5-1 | - | TRBJ1-1
CASSEDYGAGQETQYF | TRBV6-4 | - | TRBJ2-5
CASSLESAYSYHEQYF | TRBV7-6 | - | TRBJ2-7
CASSQGQGLSGELFF | TRBV23-1 | - | TRBJ2-2
CASSQDRAGSDTQYF | TRBV4-3 | - | TRBJ2-3
CASKPPGQKAGELFF | TRBV3-1 | - | TRBJ2-2
CASSLSLGLADEQFF | TRBV7-9 | - | TRBJ2-1
CASSQDPSPVTGELFF | TRBV4-3 | - | TRBJ2-2
CASSEDRDNTEAFF | TRBV10-1 | - | TRBJ1-1
CATTRQETQYF | TRBV24-1 | - | TRBJ2-5
CSAFDYDLAEQYF | TRBV29-1 | - | TRBJ2-7
CASSYSMRATEAFF | TRBV6-5 | - | TRBJ1-1
CASSYRGGTYTEAFF | TRBV7-8 | - | TRBJ1-1
CSAMYRENYTEAFF | TRBV20-1 | - | TRBJ1-1
CASSPDRTYYEQYF | TRBV7-9 | - | TRBJ2-7
CASSPGPGDLIREAFF | TRBV6-6 | - | TRBJ1-1
CASNQNQQGDYGYTF | TRBV6-2/TRBV6-3 | - | TRBJ1-2
CASSQSGGAYNEQFF | TRBV5-1 | - | TRBJ2-1
CASSYLGGTEQYF | TRBV6-2/TRBV6-3 | - | TRBJ2-7
CSADTGSGTFYEQYF | TRBV20-1 | - | TRBJ2-7
CASSSVPGQASGANVLTF | TRBV6-2/TRBV6-3 | - | TRBJ2-6
CASSLEGGDYNEQFF | TRBV7-3 | - | TRBJ2-1
CASSLEKIAKNIQYF | TRBV5-6 | - | TRBJ2-4
CASSGRGGQNKDTQYF | TRBV7-3 | - | TRBJ2-3
CGVSGGQAWEKLFF | TRBV29-1 | - | TRBJ1-4
CASSPGTGSRNYGYTF | TRBV6-5 | - | TRBJ1-2
CASTAWGGNTDTQYF | TRBV11-2 | - | TRBJ2-3